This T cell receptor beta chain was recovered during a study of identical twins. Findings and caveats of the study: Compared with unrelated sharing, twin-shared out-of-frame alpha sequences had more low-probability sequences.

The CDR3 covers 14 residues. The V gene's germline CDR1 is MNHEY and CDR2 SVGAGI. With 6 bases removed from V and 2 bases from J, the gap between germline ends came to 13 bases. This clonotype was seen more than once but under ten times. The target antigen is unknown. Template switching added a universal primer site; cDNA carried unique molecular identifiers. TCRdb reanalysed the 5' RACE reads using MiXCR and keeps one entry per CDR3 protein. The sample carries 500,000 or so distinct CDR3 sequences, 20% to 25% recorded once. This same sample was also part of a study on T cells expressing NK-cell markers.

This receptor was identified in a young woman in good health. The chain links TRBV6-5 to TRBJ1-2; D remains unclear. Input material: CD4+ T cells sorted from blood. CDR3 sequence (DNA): TGTGCCAGCAGAACTCGGACCGAGAACTATGGCTACACCTTC. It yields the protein CASRTRTENYGYTF.